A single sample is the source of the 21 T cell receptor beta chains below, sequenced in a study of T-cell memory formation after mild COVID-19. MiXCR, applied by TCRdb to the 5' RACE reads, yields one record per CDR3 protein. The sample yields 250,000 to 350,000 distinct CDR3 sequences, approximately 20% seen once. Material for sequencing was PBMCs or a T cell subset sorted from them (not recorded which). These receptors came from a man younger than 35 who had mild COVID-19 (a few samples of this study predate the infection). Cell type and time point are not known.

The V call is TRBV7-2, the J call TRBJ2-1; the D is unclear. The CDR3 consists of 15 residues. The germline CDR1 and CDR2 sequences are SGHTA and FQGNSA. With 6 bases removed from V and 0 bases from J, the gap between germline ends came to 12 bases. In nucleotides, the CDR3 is TGTGCCAGCAGTTTTACGGGTAGCTCCTACAATGAGCAGTTCTTC. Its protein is CASSFTGSSYNEQFF.

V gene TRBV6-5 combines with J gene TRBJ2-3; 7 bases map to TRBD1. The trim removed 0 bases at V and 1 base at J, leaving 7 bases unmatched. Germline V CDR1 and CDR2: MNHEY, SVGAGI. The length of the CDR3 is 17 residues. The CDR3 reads CASSYSERQGRTDTQYF. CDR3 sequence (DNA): TGTGCCAGCAGTTACTCGGAACGACAGGGTCGCACAGATACGCAGTATTTT.

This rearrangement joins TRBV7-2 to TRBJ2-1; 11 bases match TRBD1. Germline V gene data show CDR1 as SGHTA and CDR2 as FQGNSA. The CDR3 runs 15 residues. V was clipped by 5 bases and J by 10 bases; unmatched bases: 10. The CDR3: CASSPGTGGLEEQFF. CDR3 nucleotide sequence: TGTGCCAGCAGCCCCGGGACAGGGGGTTTAGAGGAGCAGTTCTTC.

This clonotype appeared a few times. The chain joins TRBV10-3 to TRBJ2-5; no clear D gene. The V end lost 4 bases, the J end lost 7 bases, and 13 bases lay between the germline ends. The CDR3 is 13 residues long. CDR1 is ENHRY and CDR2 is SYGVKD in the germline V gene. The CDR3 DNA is TGTGCCATCAGTGCGGCGCAGAGATGGACCCAGTACTTC. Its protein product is CAISAAQRWTQYF.

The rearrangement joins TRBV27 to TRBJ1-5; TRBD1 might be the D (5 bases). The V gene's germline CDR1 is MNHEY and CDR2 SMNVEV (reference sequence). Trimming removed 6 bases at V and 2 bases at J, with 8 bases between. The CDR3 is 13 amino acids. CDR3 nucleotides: TGTGCCAGCAGGGGAGGGGGCAATCAGCCCCAGCATTTT. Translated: CASRGGGNQPQHF.

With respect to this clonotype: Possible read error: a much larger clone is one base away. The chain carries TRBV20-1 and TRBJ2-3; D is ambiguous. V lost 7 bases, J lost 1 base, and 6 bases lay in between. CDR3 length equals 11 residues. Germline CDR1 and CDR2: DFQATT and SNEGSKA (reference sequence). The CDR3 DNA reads TGCAGTGGGCCTGGCACAGATACGCAGTATTTT. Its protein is CSGPGTDTQYF.

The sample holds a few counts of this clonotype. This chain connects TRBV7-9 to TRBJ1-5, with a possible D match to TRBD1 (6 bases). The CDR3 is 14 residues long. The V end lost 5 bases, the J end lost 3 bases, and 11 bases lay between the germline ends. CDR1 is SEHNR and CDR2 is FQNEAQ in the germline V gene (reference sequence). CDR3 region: CASSRTDFNQPQHF. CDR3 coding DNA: TGTGCCAGCAGCCGGACAGATTTCAATCAGCCCCAGCATTTT.

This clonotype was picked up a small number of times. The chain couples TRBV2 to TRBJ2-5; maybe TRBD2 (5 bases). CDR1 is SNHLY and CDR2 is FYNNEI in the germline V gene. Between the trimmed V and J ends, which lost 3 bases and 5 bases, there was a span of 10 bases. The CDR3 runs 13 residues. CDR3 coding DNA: TGTGCCAGCAGTGACGGGGTGGTCGAGACCCAGTACTTC. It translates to CASSDGVVETQYF. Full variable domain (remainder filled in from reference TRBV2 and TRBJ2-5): EPEVTQTPSHQVTQMGQEVILRCVPISNHLYFYWYRQILGQKVEFLVSFYNNEISEKSEIFDDQFSVERPDGSNFTLKIRSTKLEDSAMYFCASSDGVVETQYFGPGTRLLVL.

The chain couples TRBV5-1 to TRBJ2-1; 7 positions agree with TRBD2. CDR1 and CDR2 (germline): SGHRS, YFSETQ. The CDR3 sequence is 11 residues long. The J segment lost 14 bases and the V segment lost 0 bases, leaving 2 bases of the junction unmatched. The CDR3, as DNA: TGCGCCAGCAGCTTGGAGGGGAGGGAGTTCTTC. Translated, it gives CASSLEGREFF.

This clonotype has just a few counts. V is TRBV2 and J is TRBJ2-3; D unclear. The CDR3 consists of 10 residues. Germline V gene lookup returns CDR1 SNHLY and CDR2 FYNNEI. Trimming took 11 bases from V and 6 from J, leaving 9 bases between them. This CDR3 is CASCKDTQYF. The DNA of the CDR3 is TGTGCCTCCTGTAAGGATACGCAGTATTTT.

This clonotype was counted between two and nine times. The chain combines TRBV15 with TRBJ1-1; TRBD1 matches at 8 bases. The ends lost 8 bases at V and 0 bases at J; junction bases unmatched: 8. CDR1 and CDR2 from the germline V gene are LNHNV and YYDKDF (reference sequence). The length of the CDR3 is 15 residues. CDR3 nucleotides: TGTGCCACCGGCGGACAGGGAGGCATGAACACTGAAGCTTTCTTT. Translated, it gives CATGGQGGMNTEAFF.

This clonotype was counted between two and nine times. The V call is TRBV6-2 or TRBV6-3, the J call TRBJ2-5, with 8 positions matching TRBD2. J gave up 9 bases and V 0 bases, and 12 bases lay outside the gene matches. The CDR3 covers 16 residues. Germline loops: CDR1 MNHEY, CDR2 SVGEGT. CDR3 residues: CASSYSLGAGEPAQYF. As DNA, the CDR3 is TGTGCCAGCAGTTACTCCCTTGGAGCGGGGGAGCCGGCCCAGTACTTC.

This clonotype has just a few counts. The CDR3 region is CSARDPSADTQYF. Here the CDR3 DNA reads TGCAGTGCTAGAGATCCAAGCGCTGATACGCAGTATTTT. This rearrangement joins TRBV20-1 to TRBJ2-3; D gene uncertain. The V end was cut by 0 bases, the J end by 6 bases, with 10 bases between. Per germline, CDR1 DFQATT and CDR2 SNEGSKA (reference sequence). This CDR3 spans 13 amino acids.

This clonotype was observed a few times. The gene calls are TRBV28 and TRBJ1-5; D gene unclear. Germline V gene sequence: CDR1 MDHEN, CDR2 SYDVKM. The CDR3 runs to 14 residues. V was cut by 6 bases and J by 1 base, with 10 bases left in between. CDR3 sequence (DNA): TGTGCCAGCAGATTAGCGGCCAGCAATCAGCCCCAGCATTTT. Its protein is CASRLAASNQPQHF.

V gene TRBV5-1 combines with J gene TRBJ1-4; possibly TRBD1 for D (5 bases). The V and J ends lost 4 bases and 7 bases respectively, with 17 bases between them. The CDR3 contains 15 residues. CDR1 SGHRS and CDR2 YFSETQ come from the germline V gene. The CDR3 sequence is CASSGPGLGVEKLFF. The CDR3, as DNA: TGCGCCAGCAGCGGCCCGGGCCTAGGGGTTGAAAAACTGTTTTTT.

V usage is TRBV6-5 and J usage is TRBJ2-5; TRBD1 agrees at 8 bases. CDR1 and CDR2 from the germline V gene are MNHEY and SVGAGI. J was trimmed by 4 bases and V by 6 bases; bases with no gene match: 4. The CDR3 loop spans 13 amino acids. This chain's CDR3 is CASRRDRSETQYF. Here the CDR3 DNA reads TGTGCCAGCAGGCGGGACAGGTCAGAGACCCAGTACTTC.

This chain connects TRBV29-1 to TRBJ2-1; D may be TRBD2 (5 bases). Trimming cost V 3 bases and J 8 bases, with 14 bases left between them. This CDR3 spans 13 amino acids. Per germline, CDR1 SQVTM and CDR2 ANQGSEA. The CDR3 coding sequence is TGCAGCGTTGACGTCGGGGATCTAGATGAGCAGTTCTTC. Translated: CSVDVGDLDEQFF.

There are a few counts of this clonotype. In DNA form, the CDR3 reads TGCAGTGCTGGACAGGGGACGAACACCATATATTTT. It is translated as CSAGQGTNTIYF. The chain employs TRBV20-1 and TRBJ1-3; TRBD1 agrees at 9 bases. With 5 bases clipped from V and 7 bases from J, the junction kept 3 bases outside the gene matches. In germline, CDR1 is DFQATT, CDR2 SNEGSKA (reference sequence). The CDR3 has 12 residues.

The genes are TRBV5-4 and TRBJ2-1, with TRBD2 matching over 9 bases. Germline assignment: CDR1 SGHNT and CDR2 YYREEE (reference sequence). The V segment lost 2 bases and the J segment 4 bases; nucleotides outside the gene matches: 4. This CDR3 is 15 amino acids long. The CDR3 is CASSFGTSPYNEQFF. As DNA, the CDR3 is TGTGCCAGCAGCTTCGGGACTAGCCCGTACAATGAGCAGTTCTTC.

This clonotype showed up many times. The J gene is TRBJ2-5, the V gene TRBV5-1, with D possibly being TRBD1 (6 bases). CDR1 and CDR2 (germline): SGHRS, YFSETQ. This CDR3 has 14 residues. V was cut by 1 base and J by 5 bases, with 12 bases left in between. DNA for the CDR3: TGCGCCAGCAGCTTGTTGGGGGCCGGGGAGACCCAGTACTTC. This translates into CASSLLGAGETQYF.

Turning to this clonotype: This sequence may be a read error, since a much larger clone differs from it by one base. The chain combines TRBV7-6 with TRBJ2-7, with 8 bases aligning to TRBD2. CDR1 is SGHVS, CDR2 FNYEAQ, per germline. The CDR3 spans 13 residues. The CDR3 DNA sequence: TGTGCCAGAAGCTTGAGGCTAGCGGGTGAGCAGTACTTC. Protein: CARSLRLAGEQYF.